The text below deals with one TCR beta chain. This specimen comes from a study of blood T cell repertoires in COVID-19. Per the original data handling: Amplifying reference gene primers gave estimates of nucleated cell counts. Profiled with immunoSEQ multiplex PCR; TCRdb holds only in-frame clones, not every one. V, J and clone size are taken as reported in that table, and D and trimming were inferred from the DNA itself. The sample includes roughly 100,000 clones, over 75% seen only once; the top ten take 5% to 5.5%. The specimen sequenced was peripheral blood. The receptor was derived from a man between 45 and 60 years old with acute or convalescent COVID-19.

The CDR3 DNA is TGTGCCAGCAGCTTAGCAGCGGGACCCTACAATGAGCAGTTCTTC. Translation gives CASSLAAGPYNEQFF. This sequence joins TRBV7-9 and TRBJ2-1; TRBD2 aligns across 7 bases. The germline V gene has CDR1 SEHNR and CDR2 FQNEAQ (reference sequence). The V and J ends lost 0 bases and 2 bases, in that order; junction bases with no gene match: 1. CDR3 length: 15 amino acids.